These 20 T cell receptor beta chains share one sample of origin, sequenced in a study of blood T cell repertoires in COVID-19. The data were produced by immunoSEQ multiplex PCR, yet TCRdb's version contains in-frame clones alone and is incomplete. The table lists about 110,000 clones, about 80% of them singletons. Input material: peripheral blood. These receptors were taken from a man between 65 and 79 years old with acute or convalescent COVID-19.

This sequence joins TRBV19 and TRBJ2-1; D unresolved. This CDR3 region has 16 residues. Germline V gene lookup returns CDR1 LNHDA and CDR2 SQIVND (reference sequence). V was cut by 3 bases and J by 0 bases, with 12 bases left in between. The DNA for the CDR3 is TGTGCCAGTAGTATGTCCAGGTCTTCCTCCTACAATGAGCAGTTCTTC. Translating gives CASSMSRSSSYNEQFF.

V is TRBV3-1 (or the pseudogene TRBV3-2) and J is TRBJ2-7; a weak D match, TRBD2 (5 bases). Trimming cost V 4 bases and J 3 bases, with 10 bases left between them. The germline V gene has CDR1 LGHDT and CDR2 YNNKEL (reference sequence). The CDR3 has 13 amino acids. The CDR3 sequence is CASSRGYDYEQYF. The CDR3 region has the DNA TGTGCCAGCAGCCGAGGGTATGACTACGAGCAGTACTTC.

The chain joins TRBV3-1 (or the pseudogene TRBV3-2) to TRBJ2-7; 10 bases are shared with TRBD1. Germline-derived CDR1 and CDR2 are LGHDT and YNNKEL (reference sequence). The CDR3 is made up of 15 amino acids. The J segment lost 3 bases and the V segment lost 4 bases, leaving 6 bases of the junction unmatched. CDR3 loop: CASSPQDRGIYEQYF. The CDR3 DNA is TGTGCCAGCAGCCCCCAGGACAGGGGGATCTACGAGCAGTACTTC.

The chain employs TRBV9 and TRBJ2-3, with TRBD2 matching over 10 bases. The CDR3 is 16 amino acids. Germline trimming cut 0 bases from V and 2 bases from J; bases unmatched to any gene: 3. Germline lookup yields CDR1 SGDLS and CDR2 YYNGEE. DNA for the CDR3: TGTGCCAGCAGCGTAGCAGCGGGGGGGTCCACAGATACGCAGTATTTT. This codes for CASSVAAGGSTDTQYF.

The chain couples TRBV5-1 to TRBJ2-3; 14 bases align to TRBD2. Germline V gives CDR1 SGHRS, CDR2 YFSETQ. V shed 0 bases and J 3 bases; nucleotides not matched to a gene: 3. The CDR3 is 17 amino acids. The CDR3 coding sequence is TGCGCCAGCAGCTTGGGACTAGCGGGGGGGCTGACAGATACGCAGTATTTT. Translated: CASSLGLAGGLTDTQYF.

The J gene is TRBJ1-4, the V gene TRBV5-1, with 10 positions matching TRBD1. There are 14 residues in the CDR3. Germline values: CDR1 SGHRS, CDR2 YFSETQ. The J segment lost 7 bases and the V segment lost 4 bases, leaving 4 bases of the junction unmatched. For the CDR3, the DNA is TGCGCCAGCAGCCGGGACAGGGGCAGTGAAAAACTGTTTTTT. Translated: CASSRDRGSEKLFF.

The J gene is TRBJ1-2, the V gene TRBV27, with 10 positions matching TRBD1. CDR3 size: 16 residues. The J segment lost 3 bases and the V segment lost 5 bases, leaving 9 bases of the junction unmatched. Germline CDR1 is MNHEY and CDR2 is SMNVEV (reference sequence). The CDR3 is CASSPGTGERYYGYTF. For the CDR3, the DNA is TGTGCCAGCAGTCCGGGGACAGGGGAAAGATACTATGGCTACACCTTC.

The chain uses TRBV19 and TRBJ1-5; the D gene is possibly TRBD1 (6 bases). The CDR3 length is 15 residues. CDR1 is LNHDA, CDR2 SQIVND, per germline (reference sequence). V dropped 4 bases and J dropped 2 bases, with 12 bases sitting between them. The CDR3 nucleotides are TGTGCCAGTAGTACAGGAGCAGGGGGCAATCAGCCCCAGCATTTT. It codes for CASSTGAGGNQPQHF.

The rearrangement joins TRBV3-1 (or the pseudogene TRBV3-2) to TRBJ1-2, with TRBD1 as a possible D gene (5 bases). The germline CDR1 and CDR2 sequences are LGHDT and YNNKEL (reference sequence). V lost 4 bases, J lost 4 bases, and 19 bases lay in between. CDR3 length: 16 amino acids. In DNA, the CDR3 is TGTGCCAGCAGCCTCCAAGGGCGGGGCGGAATCTATGGCTACACCTTC. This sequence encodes CASSLQGRGGIYGYTF.

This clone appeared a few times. The CDR3 DNA sequence: TGTGCCAGCAGCCAAGACTCAACAGTGTCCAAAAACATTCAGTACTTC. Amino acid sequence: CASSQDSTVSKNIQYF. This chain uses TRBV14 with TRBJ2-4; D is ambiguous. From germline, CDR1 is SGHDN and CDR2 FVKESK. The CDR3 length is 16 residues. The V end was cut by 0 bases, the J end by 2 bases, with 11 bases between.

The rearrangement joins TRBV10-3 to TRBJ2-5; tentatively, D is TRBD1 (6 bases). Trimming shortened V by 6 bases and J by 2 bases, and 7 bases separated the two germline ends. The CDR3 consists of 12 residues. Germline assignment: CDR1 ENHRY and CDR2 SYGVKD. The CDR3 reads CAISGQQETQYF. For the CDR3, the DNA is TGTGCCATCAGCGGACAGCAAGAGACCCAGTACTTC.

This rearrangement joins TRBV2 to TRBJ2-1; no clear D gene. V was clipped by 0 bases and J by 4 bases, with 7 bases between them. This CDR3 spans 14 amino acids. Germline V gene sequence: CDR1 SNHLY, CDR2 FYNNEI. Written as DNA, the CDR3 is TGTGCCAGCAGTGAAGCGACTGTATACAATGAGCAGTTCTTC. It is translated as CASSEATVYNEQFF.

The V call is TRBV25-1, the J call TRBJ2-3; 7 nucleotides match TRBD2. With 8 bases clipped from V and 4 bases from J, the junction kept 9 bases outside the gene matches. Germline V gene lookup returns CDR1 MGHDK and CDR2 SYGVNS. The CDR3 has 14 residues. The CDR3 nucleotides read TGTGCCAGCCATAGTGGGGGAGGGGCAGATACGCAGTATTTT. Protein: CASHSGGGADTQYF.

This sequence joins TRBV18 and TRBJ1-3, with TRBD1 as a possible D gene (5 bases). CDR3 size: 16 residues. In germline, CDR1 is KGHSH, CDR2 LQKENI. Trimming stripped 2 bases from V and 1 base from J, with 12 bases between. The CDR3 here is CASSPIQAASGNTIYF. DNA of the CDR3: TGTGCCAGCTCACCAATACAGGCGGCGTCTGGAAACACCATATATTTT.

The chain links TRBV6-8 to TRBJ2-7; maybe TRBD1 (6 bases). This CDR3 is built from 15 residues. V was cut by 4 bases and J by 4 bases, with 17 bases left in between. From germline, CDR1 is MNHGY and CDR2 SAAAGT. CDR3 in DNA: TGTGCCAGCAGTTCAGGACAGAAACAATGGTACGAGCAGTACTTC. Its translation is CASSSGQKQWYEQYF.

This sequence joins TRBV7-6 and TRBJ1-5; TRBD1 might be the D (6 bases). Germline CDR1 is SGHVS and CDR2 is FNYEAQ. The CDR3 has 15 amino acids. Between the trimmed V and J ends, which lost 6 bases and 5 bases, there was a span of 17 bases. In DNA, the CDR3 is TGTGCCAGCAGTCTAGGGGGGGGCGTCGATCAGCCCCAGCATTTT. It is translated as CASSLGGGVDQPQHF.

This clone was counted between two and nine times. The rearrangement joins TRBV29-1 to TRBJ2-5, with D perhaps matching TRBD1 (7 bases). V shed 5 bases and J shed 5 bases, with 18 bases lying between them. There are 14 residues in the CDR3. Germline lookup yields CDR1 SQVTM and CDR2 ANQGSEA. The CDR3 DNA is TGCAGCGTTCAACAGGGGCTTGGGGGGGAGACCCAGTACTTC. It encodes CSVQQGLGGETQYF. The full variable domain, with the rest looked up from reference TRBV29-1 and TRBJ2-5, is SAVISQKPSRDICQRGTSLTIQCQVDSQVTMMFWYRQQPGQSLTLIATANQGSEATYESGFVIDKFPISRPNLTFSTLTVSNMSPEDSSIYLCSVQQGLGGETQYFGPGTRLLVL.

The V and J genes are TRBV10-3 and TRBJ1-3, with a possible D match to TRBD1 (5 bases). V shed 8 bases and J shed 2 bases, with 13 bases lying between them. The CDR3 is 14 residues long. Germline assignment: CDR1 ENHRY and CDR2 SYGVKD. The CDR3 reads CAIGAGPPGNTIYF. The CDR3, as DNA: TGTGCCATCGGAGCGGGGCCACCTGGAAACACCATATATTTT.

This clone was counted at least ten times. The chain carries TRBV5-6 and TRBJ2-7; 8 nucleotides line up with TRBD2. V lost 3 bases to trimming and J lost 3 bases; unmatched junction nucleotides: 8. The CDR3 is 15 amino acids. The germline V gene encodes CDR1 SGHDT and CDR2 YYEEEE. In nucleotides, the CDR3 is TGTGCCAGCAGCTCGGACGGCGGGGGGAGCTACGAGCAGTACTTC. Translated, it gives CASSSDGGGSYEQYF. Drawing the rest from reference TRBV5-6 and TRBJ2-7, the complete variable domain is DAGVTQSPTHLIKTRGQQVTLRCSPKSGHDTVSWYQQALGQGPQFIFQYYEEEERQRGNFPDRFSGHQFPNYSSELNVNALLLGDSALYLCASSSDGGGSYEQYFGPGTRLTVT.

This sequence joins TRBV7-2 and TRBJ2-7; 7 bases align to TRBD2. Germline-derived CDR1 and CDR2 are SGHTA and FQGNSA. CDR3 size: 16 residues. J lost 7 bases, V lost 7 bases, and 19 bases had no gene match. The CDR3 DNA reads TGTGCCAGCACCCATGACGGGGGGAAGCCTCTACAAGAGCAGTACTTC. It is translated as CASTHDGGKPLQEQYF.